A selection of T cell receptor beta chains follows, all from one sample in a study of T-cell reconstitution after alpha-beta-depleted transplantation in children. Via MiXCR, TCRdb re-called the PCR reads, giving one row per CDR3 protein. The table includes about 260,000 distinct CDR3 sequences, roughly 8.2% detected once. The specimen was PBMCs, mostly from graft donor cells, collected 180 days after TCRalphabeta/CD19-depleted stem cell transplant. Receptors were obtained from a male patient younger than 18 who had a stem cell transplant for acute lymphoblastic leukemia, so the T cells may come from the graft donor. CDR3s include the opening cysteine and the closing phenylalanine or tryptophan. The order of the fields is J gene, V gene, clone size, D gene, CDR3 DNA, CDR3 protein. D genes are given only for firm matches. Not all rows give a size; the values are once, few, many and, for expanded clones, a class.

j_gene: TRBJ2-7; v_gene: TRBV14; abundance: many; d_gene: TRBD2; CDR3nt: TGTGCCAGCAGACTAAGCGGGACCGGAACCTACGAGCAGTACTTC; CDR3aa: CASRLSGTGTYEQYF
j_gene: TRBJ2-1; v_gene: TRBV11-3; abundance: -; d_gene: -; CDR3nt: TGTGCCAGCAGCTTGGGCAGACCCTACAATGAGCAGTTCTTC; CDR3aa: CASSLGRPYNEQFF
j_gene: TRBJ2-3; v_gene: TRBV4-3; abundance: many; d_gene: -; CDR3nt: TGCGCCAGCAGCCAGCAGCGGCTTCCAGATACGCAGTATTTT; CDR3aa: CASSQQRLPDTQYF
j_gene: TRBJ2-7; v_gene: TRBV7-6; abundance: many; d_gene: TRBD1; CDR3nt: TGTGCCAGCAGCTACCCGGGACAGGGGGCAGAGCAGTACTTC; CDR3aa: CASSYPGQGAEQYF
j_gene: TRBJ2-1; v_gene: TRBV19; abundance: many; d_gene: TRBD2; CDR3nt: TGTGCCAGTAGTCCCGGGACTAGCGGGAGGGGCCCCTACAATGAGCAGTTCTTC; CDR3aa: CASSPGTSGRGPYNEQFF
j_gene: TRBJ2-7; v_gene: TRBV5-1; abundance: many; d_gene: -; CDR3nt: TGCGCCAGCAGCTTTGCTGGGGGGGCCAACGAGCAGTACTTC; CDR3aa: CASSFAGGANEQYF
j_gene: TRBJ2-3; v_gene: TRBV10-3; abundance: many; d_gene: TRBD2; CDR3nt: TGTGCCATCAGTGAGAACCTAGGACTAGGCACAGATACGCAGTATTTT; CDR3aa: CAISENLGLGTDTQYF
j_gene: TRBJ1-6; v_gene: TRBV6-1; abundance: many; d_gene: -; CDR3nt: TGTGCCAGCAGTGAAGTAAAGACAGCCTCCAATTCACCCCTCCACTTT; CDR3aa: CASSEVKTASNSPLHF
j_gene: TRBJ1-5; v_gene: TRBV20-1; abundance: many; d_gene: -; CDR3nt: TGCAGTGCTAGAGAACAGGGTGGGACCGATCAGCCCCAGCATTTT; CDR3aa: CSAREQGGTDQPQHF
j_gene: TRBJ2-7; v_gene: TRBV9; abundance: many; d_gene: TRBD1; CDR3nt: TGTGCCAGCAGTGGGACAGGGAGAATAACCGAGCAGTACTTC; CDR3aa: CASSGTGRITEQYF
j_gene: TRBJ2-5; v_gene: TRBV24-1; abundance: many; d_gene: -; CDR3nt: TGTGCCACCAGTGACGGAGGGGGGAACTACGAGACCCAGTACTTC; CDR3aa: CATSDGGGNYETQYF
j_gene: TRBJ2-3; v_gene: TRBV3-1; abundance: -; d_gene: -; CDR3nt: TGTGCCAGCAGCCAAGTCGTCAGGACGGGGAGGCGCACAGATACGCAGTATTTT; CDR3aa: CASSQVVRTGRRTDTQYF
j_gene: TRBJ2-5; v_gene: TRBV18; abundance: many; d_gene: TRBD1; CDR3nt: TGTGCCAGCTCACCGTCACAGGGGTCCCAAGAGACCCAGTACTTC; CDR3aa: CASSPSQGSQETQYF
j_gene: TRBJ2-5; v_gene: TRBV7-9; abundance: many; d_gene: -; CDR3nt: TGTGCCAGCAGCTTAGGTCTGGCAGACAAAGAGACCCAGTACTTC; CDR3aa: CASSLGLADKETQYF